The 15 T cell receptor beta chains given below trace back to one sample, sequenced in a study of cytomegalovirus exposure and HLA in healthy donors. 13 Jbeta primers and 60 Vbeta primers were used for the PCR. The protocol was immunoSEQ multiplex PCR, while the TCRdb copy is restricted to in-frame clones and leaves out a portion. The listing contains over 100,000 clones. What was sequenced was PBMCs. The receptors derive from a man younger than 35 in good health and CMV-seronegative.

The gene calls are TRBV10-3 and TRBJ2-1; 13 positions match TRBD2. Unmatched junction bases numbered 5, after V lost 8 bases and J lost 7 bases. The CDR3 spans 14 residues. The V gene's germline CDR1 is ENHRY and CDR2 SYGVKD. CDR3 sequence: CAIRTSGSMNEQFF. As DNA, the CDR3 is TGTGCCATCCGGACTAGCGGGAGTATGAATGAGCAGTTCTTC.

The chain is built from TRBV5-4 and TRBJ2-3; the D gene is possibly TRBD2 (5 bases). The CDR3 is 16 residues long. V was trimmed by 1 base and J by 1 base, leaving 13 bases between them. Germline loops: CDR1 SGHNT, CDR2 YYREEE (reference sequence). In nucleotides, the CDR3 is TGTGCCAGCAGCTTGCGGGGAACCCCCCGCACAGATACGCAGTATTTT. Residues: CASSLRGTPRTDTQYF.

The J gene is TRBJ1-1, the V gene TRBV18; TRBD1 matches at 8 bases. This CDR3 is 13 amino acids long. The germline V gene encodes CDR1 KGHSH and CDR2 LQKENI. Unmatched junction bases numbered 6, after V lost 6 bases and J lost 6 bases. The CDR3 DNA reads TGTGCCAGCTCCCCTCAGGGGGCGCCTGAAGCTTTCTTT. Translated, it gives CASSPQGAPEAFF.

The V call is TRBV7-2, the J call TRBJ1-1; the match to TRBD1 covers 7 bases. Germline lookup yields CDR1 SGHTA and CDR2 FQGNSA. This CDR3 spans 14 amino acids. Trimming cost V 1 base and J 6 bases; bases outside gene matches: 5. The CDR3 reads CASSLGDSYSEAFF. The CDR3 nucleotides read TGTGCCAGCAGCTTAGGGGACAGCTACTCTGAAGCTTTCTTT.

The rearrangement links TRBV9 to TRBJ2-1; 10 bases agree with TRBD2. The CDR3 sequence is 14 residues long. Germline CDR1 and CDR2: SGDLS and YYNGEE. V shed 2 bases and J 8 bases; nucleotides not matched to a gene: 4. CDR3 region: CASSVASGGDEQFF. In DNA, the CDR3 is TGTGCCAGCAGCGTGGCTAGCGGGGGCGATGAGCAGTTCTTC.

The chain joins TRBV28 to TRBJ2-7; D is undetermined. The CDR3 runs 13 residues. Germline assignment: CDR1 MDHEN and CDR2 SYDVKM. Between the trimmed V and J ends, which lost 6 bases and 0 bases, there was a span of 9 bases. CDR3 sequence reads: CASRGYFSYEQYF. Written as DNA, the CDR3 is TGTGCCAGCAGGGGCTACTTCTCCTACGAGCAGTACTTC.

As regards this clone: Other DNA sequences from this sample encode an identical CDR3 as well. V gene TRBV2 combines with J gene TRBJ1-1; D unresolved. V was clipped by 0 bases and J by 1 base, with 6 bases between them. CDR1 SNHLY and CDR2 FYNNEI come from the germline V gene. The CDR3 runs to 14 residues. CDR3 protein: CASSEARGNTEAFF. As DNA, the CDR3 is TGTGCCAGCAGTGAAGCGCGGGGGAACACTGAAGCTTTCTTT.

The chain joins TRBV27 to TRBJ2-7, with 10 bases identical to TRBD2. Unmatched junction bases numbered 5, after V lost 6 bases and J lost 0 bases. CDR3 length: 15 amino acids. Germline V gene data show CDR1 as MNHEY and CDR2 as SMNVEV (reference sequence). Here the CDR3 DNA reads TGTGCCAGCAGCCGGACTAGCGGACACTCCTACGAGCAGTACTTC. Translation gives CASSRTSGHSYEQYF.

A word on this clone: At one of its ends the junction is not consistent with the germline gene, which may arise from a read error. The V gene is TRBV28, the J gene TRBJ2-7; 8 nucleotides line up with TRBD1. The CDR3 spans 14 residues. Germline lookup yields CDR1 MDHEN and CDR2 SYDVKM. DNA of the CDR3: TGTGCCAGCAGTTCCCCAGGGGGCTCCGACGAGCAGTACTTC. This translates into CASSSPGGSDEQYF.

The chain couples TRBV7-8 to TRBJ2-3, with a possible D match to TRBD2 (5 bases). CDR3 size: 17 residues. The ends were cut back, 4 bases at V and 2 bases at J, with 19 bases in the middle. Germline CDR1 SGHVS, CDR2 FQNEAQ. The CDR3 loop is CASSSGNWPPPTDTQYF. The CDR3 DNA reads TGTGCCAGCAGCTCCGGGAACTGGCCACCCCCCACAGATACGCAGTATTTT.

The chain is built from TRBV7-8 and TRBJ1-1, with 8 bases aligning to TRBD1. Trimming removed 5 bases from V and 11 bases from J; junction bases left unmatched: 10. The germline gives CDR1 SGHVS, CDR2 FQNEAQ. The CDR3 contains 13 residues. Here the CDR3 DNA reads TGTGCCAGCAGCGAGTCGCCGGACAGGGAGGCTTTCTTT. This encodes CASSESPDREAFF. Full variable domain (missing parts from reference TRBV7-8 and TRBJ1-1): GAGVSQSPRYKVAKRGQDVALRCDPISGHVSLFWYQQALGQGPEFLTYFQNEAQLDKSGLPSDRFFAERPEGSVSTLKIQRTQQEDSAVYLCASSESPDREAFFGQGTRLTVV.

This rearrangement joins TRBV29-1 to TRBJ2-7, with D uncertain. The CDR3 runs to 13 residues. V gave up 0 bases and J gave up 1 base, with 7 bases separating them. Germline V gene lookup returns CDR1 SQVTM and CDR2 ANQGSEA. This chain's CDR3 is CSVEELSSYEQYF. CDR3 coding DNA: TGCAGCGTTGAAGAACTGTCGTCCTACGAGCAGTACTTC.

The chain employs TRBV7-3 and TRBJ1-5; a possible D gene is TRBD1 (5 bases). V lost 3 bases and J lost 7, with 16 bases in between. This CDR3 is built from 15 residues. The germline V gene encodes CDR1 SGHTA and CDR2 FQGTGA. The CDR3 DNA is TGTGCCAGCAGCTTGCTATCAGGGTCCTTCCAGCCCCAGCATTTT. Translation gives CASSLLSGSFQPQHF.

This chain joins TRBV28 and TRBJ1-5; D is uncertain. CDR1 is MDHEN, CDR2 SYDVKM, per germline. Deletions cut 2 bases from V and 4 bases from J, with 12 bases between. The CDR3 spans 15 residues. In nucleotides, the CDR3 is TGTGCCAGCAGTTTAATTAGACGGGATAATCAGCCCCAGCATTTT. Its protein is CASSLIRRDNQPQHF.

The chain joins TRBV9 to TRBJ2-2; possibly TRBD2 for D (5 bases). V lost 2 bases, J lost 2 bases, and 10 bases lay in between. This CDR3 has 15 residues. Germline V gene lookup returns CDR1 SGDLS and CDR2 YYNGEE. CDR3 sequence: CASSVTGKNTGELFF. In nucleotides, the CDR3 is TGTGCCAGCAGCGTCACCGGGAAAAACACCGGGGAGCTGTTTTTT.